This TCR beta chain was recorded in a study of blood T cell repertoires in COVID-19. Study details: Acute-phase and convalescent COVID-19 samples originated in the United States, Italy and Spain. PBMCs, B-cell-depleted T cells, or T cells were the source of the cDNA or gDNA that made up the material.

Authors' methods: It was from reference gene primer amplification that nucleated cell counts were estimated. The table came from immunoSEQ multiplex PCR; TCRdb's copy has only in-frame clones and leaves some out. The V and J calls and clone size come from that table; D and trimming were worked out from the DNA. The table includes approximately 91,000 clones, 87% detected once. The CDR3 length is 12 residues. Germline V gene sequence: CDR1 SEHNR, CDR2 FQNEAQ (reference sequence). Of note for this clone: The junction differs from germline at one of its ends, possibly a read error.

The chain combines TRBV7-9 with TRBJ2-1, with 7 bases identical to TRBD1. The sample was peripheral blood. The sequence came from a man in his sixties or seventies with acute or convalescent COVID-19. CDR3 nucleotide sequence: TGCGCCAAGGGGGCATTGCTACCTGAGCAGTTCTTC. Protein sequence: CAKGALLPEQFF.